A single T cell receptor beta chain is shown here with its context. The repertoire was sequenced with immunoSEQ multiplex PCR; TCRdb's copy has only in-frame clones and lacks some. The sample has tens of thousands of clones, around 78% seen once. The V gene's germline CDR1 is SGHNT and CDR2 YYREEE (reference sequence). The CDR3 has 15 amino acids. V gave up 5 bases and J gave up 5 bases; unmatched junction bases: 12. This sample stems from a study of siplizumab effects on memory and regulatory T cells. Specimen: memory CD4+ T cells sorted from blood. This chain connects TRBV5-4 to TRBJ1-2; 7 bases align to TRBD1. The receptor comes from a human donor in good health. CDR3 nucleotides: TGTGCCAGCAGTCTGACAGGGAATTTGCGGTATGGCTACACCTTC. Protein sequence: CASSLTGNLRYGYTF.